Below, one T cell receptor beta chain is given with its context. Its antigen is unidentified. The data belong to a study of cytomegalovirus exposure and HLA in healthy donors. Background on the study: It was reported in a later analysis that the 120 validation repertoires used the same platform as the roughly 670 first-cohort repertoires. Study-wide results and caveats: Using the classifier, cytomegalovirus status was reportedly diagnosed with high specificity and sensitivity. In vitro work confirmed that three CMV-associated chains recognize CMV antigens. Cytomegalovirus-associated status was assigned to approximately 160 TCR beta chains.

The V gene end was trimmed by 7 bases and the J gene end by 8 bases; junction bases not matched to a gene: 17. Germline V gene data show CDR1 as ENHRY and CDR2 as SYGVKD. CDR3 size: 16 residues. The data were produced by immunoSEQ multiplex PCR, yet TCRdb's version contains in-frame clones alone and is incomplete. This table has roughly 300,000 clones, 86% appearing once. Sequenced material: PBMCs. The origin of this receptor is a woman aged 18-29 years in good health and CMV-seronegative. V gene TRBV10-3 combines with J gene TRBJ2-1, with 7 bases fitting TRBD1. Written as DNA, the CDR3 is TGTGCCATCACCCCAGGGACAGATCGCCCTGGGGATGAGCAGTTCTTC. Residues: CAITPGTDRPGDEQFF.